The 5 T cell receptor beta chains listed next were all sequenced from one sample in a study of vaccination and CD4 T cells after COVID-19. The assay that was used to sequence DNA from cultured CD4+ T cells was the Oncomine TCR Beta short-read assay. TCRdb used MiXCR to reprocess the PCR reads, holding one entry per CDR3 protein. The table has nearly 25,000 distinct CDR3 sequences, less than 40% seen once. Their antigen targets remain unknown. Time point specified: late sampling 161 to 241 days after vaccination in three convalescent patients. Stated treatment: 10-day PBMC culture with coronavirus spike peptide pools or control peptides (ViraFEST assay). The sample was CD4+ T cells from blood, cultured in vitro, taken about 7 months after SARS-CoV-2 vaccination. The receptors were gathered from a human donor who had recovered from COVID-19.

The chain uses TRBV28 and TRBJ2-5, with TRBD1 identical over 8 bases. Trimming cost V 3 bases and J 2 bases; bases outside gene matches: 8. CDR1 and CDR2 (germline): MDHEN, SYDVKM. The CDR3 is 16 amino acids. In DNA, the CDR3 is TGTGCCAGCAGTTTTGGTTGGACAGGGCAACAAGAGACCCAGTACTTC. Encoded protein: CASSFGWTGQQETQYF.

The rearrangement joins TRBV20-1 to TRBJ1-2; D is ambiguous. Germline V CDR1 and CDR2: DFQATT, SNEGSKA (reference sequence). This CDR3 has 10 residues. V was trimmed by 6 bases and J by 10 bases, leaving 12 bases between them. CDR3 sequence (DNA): TGCAGTGCCAGTGGCGCAGACTACACCTTC. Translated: CSASGADYTF.

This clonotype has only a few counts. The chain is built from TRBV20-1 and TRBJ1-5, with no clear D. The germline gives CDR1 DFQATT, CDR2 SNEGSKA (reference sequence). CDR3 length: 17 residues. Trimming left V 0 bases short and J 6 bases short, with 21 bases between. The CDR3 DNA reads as TGCAGTGCTAGAGATGATGGGCACGATAGGGTTAGTCAGCCCCAGCATTTT. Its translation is CSARDDGHDRVSQPQHF.

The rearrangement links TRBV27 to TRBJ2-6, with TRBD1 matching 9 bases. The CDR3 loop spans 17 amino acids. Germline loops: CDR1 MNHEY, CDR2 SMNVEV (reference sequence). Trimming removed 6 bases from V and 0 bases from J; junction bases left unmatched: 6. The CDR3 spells CASRKTGGGSGANVLTF. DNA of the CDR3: TGTGCCAGCAGGAAAACAGGGGGCGGCTCTGGGGCCAACGTCCTGACTTTC.

CDR3 nucleotides: TGCAGCGTTGAAAGCAACTATGGCTACACCTTC. Encoded protein: CSVESNYGYTF. The chain recombines TRBV29-1 with TRBJ1-2; D is unclear. The CDR3 is 11 residues long. In germline, CDR1 is SQVTM, CDR2 ANQGSEA. Trimming took 2 bases from V and 2 from J, leaving 3 bases between them.